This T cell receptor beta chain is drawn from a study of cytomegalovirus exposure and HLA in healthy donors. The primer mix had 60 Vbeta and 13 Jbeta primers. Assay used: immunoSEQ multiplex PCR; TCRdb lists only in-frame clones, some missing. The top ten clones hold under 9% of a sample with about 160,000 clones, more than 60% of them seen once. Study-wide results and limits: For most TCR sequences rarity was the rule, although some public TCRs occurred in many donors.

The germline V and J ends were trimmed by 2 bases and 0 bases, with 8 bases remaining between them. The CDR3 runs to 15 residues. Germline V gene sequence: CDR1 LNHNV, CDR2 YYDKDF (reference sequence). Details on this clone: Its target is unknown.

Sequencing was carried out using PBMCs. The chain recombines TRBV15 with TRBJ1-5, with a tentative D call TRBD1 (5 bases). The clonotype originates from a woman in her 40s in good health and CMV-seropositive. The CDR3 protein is CATSRPDSSNQPQHF. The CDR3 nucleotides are TGTGCCACCAGCAGACCCGACAGTAGCAATCAGCCCCAGCATTTT.